The TCR beta chain under discussion was sequenced for a study of radiation and T cells in renal cell carcinoma. Concerning this clone itself: Its antigen is not identified.

Time point denoted: blood 2 weeks post-SBRT. Treatment given: 15 Gy SBRT to primary tumor, nephrectomy 4 weeks later. Blood was sampled at baseline, 2 weeks and 4 weeks after SBRT. The study, taken as a whole, reports: In blood, top tumor clones expanded by 2 weeks, shrinking by 4.

Assay: immunoSEQ multiplex PCR; the TCRdb copy retains only in-frame clones and omits some. The sample carries around 60,000 clones, roughly four fifths recorded once. Trimming stripped 6 bases from V and 8 bases from J, with 17 bases between. This CDR3 contains 14 residues. Germline CDR1 and CDR2: ENHRY and SYGVKD. This TCR was sampled from a man aged 55 to 70 with renal cell carcinoma. V is TRBV10-3 and J is TRBJ2-1, with D tentatively TRBD1 (6 bases). The sample was blood, taken from a patient whose treatment included radiotherapy and nephrectomy. The CDR3 DNA is TGTGCCATCAGGAAAGGACAGTTGGAGGATGAGCAGTTCTTC. This sequence encodes CAIRKGQLEDEQFF.